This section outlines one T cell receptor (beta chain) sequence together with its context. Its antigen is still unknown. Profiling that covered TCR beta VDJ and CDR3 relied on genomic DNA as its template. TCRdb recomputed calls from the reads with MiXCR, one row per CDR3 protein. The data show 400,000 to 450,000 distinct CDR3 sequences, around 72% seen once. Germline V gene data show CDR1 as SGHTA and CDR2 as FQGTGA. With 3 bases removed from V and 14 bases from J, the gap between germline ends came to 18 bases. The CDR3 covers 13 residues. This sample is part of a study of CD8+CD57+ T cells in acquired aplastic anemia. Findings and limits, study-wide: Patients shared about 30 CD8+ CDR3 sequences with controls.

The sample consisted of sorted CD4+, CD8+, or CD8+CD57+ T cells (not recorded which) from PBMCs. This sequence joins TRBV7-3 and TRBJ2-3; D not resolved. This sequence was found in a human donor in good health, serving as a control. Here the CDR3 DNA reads TGTGCCAGCAGCTTGAGTGGCATGGCTACGGCGTATTTT. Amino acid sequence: CASSLSGMATAYF.